These T cell receptor beta chains were read from a single sample in a study of CD8 T cells in ankylosing spondylitis. From the 5' RACE reads, TCRdb called clonotypes with MiXCR, one entry per CDR3 protein. This table has almost 400,000 distinct CDR3 sequences, around 24% appearing once. Material for sequencing was blood, either unsorted or a sorted T cell fraction (not recorded which). The receptors derive from a male donor with ankylosing spondylitis. The CDR3 runs from the conserved cysteine through the conserved F or W. The order of the fields is clone size, D gene, CDR3 length, V gene, J gene, CDR3 DNA, CDR3 protein. The D gene is left open where the match is weak. Clone size appears in some rows only: once, few, many, or a class for an expanded clone.

few	.	15	TRBV20-1	TRBJ2-1	TGCAGTGCTTCACTAGGGCCCCAACCCTACAATGAGCAGTTCTTC	CSASLGPQPYNEQFF
few	.	12	TRBV28	TRBJ2-3	TGTGCCAGCAGTTTCCCCTCCGGTGTCGGGTATTTT	CASSFPSGVGYF
few	.	13	TRBV5-1	TRBJ2-2	TGCGCCAGCAGCGTGGGTTTCACCGGGGAGCTGTTTTTT	CASSVGFTGELFF
few	.	9	TRBV21-1	TRBJ2-2	TGTGCCAGCGCCGGGGAGCTGTTTTTT	CASAGELFF
.	.	12	TRBV27	TRBJ1-2	TGTGCCAGCAGTTTAAGGGGGTATGGCTACACCTTC	CASSLRGYGYTF
few	.	12	TRBV12-3/TRBV12-4	TRBJ1-1	TGTGCCAGCAGTTCGCGGAGGGGTGAAGCTTTCTTT	CASSSRRGEAFF
few	TRBD2	14	TRBV6-1	TRBJ2-1	TGTGCCAGCTTGCGATCGGGACTAGAGGGGTTGCAGTTCTTC	CASLRSGLEGLQFF
.	.	16	TRBV28	TRBJ2-2	TGTGCCAGCAGTCTGCCAACGGGAGCGGGCACCGGGGAGCTGTTTTTT	CASSLPTGAGTGELFF
once	TRBD1	13	TRBV6-6	TRBJ2-5	TGTGCCAGCGGCGGGACAGGGATCGAGACCCAGTACTTC	CASGGTGIETQYF
few	.	13	TRBV12-5	TRBJ2-3	TGTGCTAGTGGCTCCGGGGACTCAGATACGCAGTATTTT	CASGSGDSDTQYF
.	.	15	TRBV2	TRBJ2-1	TGTGCCAGCAATCTAGCGCATAGCTCCTACAATGAGCAGTTCTTC	CASNLAHSSYNEQFF
.	.	15	TRBV19	TRBJ2-2	TGTGCCAGTAGTATAAGGTTCGGGCGCCACGGGGAGCTGTTTTTT	CASSIRFGRHGELFF
few	.	15	TRBV20-1	TRBJ2-5	TGCAGTGCTAGAGAGCCTAGCCCGTACCAAGAGACCCAGTACTTC	CSAREPSPYQETQYF
.	TRBD2	18	TRBV13	TRBJ2-1	TGTGCCAGCAGCCACCACCTTAGCGGGAGTTTAGGGAACAATGAGCAGTTCTTC	CASSHHLSGSLGNNEQFF
few	TRBD2	12	TRBV20-1	TRBJ2-1	TGCAGTGCTAGCCCTCTGACTAGCCCGCAGTTCTTC	CSASPLTSPQFF
few	.	12	TRBV20-1	TRBJ2-7	TGCAGTGCTATACGGCCTCCCCGCGAGCAGTACTTC	CSAIRPPREQYF